This T cell receptor beta chain was recovered during a study of post-analysis software for immune sequencing data (dated by TCRdb to between 2014 and 2016). At the level of the whole study: Recorded disease courses included relapsing-remitting, secondary progressive and progressive-relapsing multiple sclerosis, with some patients lacking subtype annotation. The patient repertoires were set against 10 to 11 previously published healthy control repertoires from donors whose ages ranged from roughly 6 to 25 years. A subset of samples was prepared in parallel using single-end sample barcoding, then pooled and co-amplified after Illumina adapter ligation. Beyond this particular receptor, the publication reports: The control group was slightly older than the multiple sclerosis patient group. Strong co-clustering of samples prepared in the same batch was shown by direct clustering with F measure, prompting a batch-effect correction. Four or five TRBV segments, including TRBV5-6, TRBV5-1 and TRBV20-1, were significantly more frequent in patients than controls. Normalized Chao1 diversity was significantly lower in multiple sclerosis patients than controls, suggesting substantial peripheral T-cell clonal expansion.

To demonstrate the VDJtools post-analysis software, TCR beta repertoires were profiled from the peripheral blood of about 13 young patients with multiple sclerosis. The multiple sclerosis patients were children and adolescents ranging in age from 6 to 15 years. This clonotype has just a few counts. Its antigen is currently not known. It has no much larger one-base neighbor in the sample; base qualities were not kept. The CDR3 spans 14 residues, from the cysteine through the phenylalanine. Only CDR3 DNA remains: 42 bases, in frame from the first base. The germline V gene (reference sequence) yields DFQATT for CDR1 and SNEGSKA for CDR2. Germline trimming: 6 bases from V, 1 base from J; junction bases outside gene matches: 3. Receptors were amplified or captured by PCR. These reads were obtained on an Illumina HiSeq 2500. To reduce PCR and sequencing biases, unique molecular identifiers were built into the TCR beta cDNA libraries. Approximately 500,000 cDNA molecules were obtained per 1 to 10 million input T cells, so each molecule approximated one T cell. The patient libraries were prepared and sequenced with the same protocol used for the earlier healthy control dataset. Samples belonging to the same batch were prepared together, multiplexed and sequenced on a shared HiSeq lane. As for the original processing: MIGEC handled the raw barcoded reads, throwing out single-read molecular identifier groups before consensus assembly and CDR3 extraction. Clonotype tables were post-analysed with VDJtools, and diversity was normalized by down-sampling all datasets to the smallest sample size. To correct batch-related cross-sample contamination, repertoire overlap clustering matched CDR3 amino acid sequences but not nucleotide sequences. TCRdb reanalyzed the raw reads on its own, using fastp at Q25 for trimming and MiXCR for clone calling, and kept in-frame beta chains. Rows merge per CDR3 protein into single entries with the most common DNA and genes. In this record, the V and J calls reflect TCRdb's handling and not the investigators' own analysis. Recorded for this sample are about 820,000 distinct CDR3 sequences; approximately 53% of them occurred a single time. Of the sample, under 6% falls within the top ten clones.

The source is a girl under 18 with multiple sclerosis. What was sequenced was blood. The V and J segments used are TRBV20-1 and TRBJ2-5; 12 nucleotides in the junction match TRBD2. DNA sequence: TGCAGTGCAACTAGCGGGAGGTCCCAAGAGACCCAGTACTTC. Translated, it gives CSATSGRSQETQYF.